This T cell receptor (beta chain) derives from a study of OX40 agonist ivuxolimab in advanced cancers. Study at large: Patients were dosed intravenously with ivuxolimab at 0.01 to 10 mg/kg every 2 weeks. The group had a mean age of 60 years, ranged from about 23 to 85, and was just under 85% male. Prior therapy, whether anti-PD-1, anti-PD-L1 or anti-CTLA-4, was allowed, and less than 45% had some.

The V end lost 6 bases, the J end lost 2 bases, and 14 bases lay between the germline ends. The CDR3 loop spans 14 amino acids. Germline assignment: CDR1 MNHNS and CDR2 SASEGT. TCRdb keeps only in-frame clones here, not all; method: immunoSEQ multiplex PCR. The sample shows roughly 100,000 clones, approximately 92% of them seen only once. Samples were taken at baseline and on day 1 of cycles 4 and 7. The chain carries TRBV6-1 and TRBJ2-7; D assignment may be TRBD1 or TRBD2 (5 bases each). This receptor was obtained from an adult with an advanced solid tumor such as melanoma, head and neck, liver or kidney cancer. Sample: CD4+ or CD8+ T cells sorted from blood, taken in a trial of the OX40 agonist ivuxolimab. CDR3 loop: CASRFRDGPYEQYF. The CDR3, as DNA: TGTGCCAGCAGATTCCGGGACGGCCCCTACGAGCAGTACTTC.